Listed below are T cell receptor beta chains from one sample, sequenced in a study of post-analysis software for immune sequencing data. TCRdb recomputed calls from the PCR reads with MiXCR, one row per CDR3 protein. The table shows fewer than 600,000 distinct CDR3 sequences, with approximately 46% occurring only once. Input material: blood. These receptors originate from a girl aged 5-17 years with multiple sclerosis. The CDR3 runs from the conserved cysteine through the conserved F or W. D genes are given only for firm matches. Only some rows state a clone size, as once, few, many or a class for expanded clones.

v_call	d_call	j_call	clone_size	cdr3_aa	cdr3_nt
TRBV7-3	-	TRBJ2-2	few	CASSSGSNTGELFF	TGTGCCAGCAGTTCCGGAAGCAACACCGGGGAGCTGTTTTTT
TRBV5-1	-	TRBJ2-7	-	CASTSLSDSYEQYF	TGCGCCAGCACCTCCCTCAGCGATTCCTACGAGCAGTACTTC
TRBV27	-	TRBJ1-2	few	CASSSLSQGHYGYTF	TGTGCCAGCAGCAGTTTATCCCAGGGGCACTATGGCTACACCTTC
TRBV7-2	TRBD1	TRBJ1-5	-	CASSPGQGFSNQPQHF	TGTGCCAGCAGCCCTGGACAGGGTTTCAGCAATCAGCCCCAGCATTTT
TRBV20-1	TRBD2	TRBJ2-1	few	CSAKASAGRDEQFF	TGCAGTGCTAAGGCCTCGGCAGGGAGGGATGAGCAGTTCTTC
TRBV20-1	-	TRBJ2-7	-	CSARFPIDYEQYF	TGCAGTGCTAGGTTCCCTATCGACTACGAGCAGTACTTC
TRBV6-1	-	TRBJ2-5	-	CASSDQFQETQYF	TGTGCCAGCAGTGACCAATTCCAAGAGACCCAGTACTTC
TRBV28	TRBD1	TRBJ2-5	-	CASSPPSGQPQETQYF	TGTGCCAGCAGTCCCCCTTCGGGACAGCCACAAGAGACCCAGTACTTC
TRBV15	TRBD2	TRBJ2-1	few	CATSRGVAGDEQFF	TGTGCCACCAGCAGAGGAGTAGCGGGTGATGAGCAGTTCTTC
TRBV20-1	TRBD2	TRBJ2-1	-	CSTWTSGNSGTQFF	TGCAGTACCTGGACTAGCGGGAACTCGGGGACCCAGTTCTTC
TRBV20-1	-	TRBJ1-2	-	CSASPRWGGEGYTF	TGCAGTGCTAGCCCAAGATGGGGTGGCGAGGGCTACACCTTC
TRBV3-1	-	TRBJ2-7	-	CASSQDEEQYF	TGTGCCAGCAGCCAAGATGAAGAGCAGTACTTC
TRBV20-1	TRBD2	TRBJ2-1	few	CSARGGGNNEQFF	TGCAGTGCTAGAGGGGGGGGTAACAATGAGCAGTTCTTC
TRBV6-5	-	TRBJ2-5	few	CASSATGTPQETQYF	TGTGCCAGCAGTGCCACCGGGACACCCCAAGAGACCCAGTACTTC
TRBV20-1	TRBD2	TRBJ2-5	-	CSARTSGRGATQYF	TGCAGTGCTCGGACTAGCGGGAGAGGAGCCACCCAGTACTTC
TRBV11-2	TRBD2	TRBJ2-7	-	CASSKEVGGYYEQYF	TGTGCCAGCAGCAAAGAGGTGGGGGGGTACTACGAGCAGTACTTC
TRBV25-1	-	TRBJ2-5	-	CASSGIREWYQETQYF	TGTGCCAGCAGTGGGATTAGGGAATGGTACCAAGAGACCCAGTACTTC
TRBV12-3/TRBV12-4	-	TRBJ1-5	-	CASSLGIGRGPQHF	TGTGCCAGCAGTTTGGGGATCGGCAGAGGGCCCCAGCATTTT
TRBV5-1	-	TRBJ2-7	few	CASSLDGRAPEGSYEQYF	TGCGCCAGCAGCTTGGACGGTCGCGCGCCAGAAGGTTCCTACGAGCAGTACTTC
TRBV28	-	TRBJ1-2	-	CASSFAGDRGYTF	TGTGCCAGCAGTTTCGCAGGGGATCGTGGCTACACCTTC
TRBV7-8	-	TRBJ1-2	many	CASSLEVPGNYGYTF	TGTGCCAGCAGCTTAGAGGTTCCGGGGAACTATGGCTACACCTTC
TRBV28	-	TRBJ2-3	-	CASSLSLYTQYF	TGTGCCAGCAGTTTAAGTTTATATACGCAGTATTTT
TRBV5-6	-	TRBJ2-7	-	CASSGRRLPSYEQYF	TGTGCCAGCAGCGGGCGTAGACTCCCCTCCTACGAGCAGTACTTC
TRBV7-9	-	TRBJ2-1	few	CASSPRVVDNEQFF	TGTGCCAGCAGCCCGCGGGTGGTGGACAATGAGCAGTTCTTC
TRBV25-1	TRBD1	TRBJ1-5	-	CASGLGTGDQPQHF	TGTGCCAGCGGCTTAGGGACAGGGGATCAGCCCCAGCATTTT
TRBV4-1	TRBD2	TRBJ2-5	-	CASSQDPSGSGETQYF	TGCGCCAGCAGCCAGGATCCTAGCGGGAGCGGGGAGACCCAGTACTTC
TRBV12-3/TRBV12-4	-	TRBJ2-7	few	CASRQVPSYEQYF	TGTGCCAGCAGACAGGTTCCCTCCTACGAGCAGTACTTC
TRBV5-5	TRBD1	TRBJ2-5	-	CASSLAGGRQQETQYF	TGTGCCAGCAGCTTGGCAGGGGGCCGTCAACAAGAGACCCAGTACTTC
TRBV4-2	TRBD2	TRBJ2-3	-	CASSPRLAGGSDTQYF	TGTGCCAGCAGCCCGCGACTAGCGGGAGGTTCAGATACGCAGTATTTT
TRBV6-2/TRBV6-3	-	TRBJ2-4	-	CASSYPRTAKNIQYF	TGTGCCAGCAGTTACCCTCGGACAGCCAAAAACATTCAGTACTTC
TRBV3-1	-	TRBJ2-1	-	CASSQGYSEGERYNEQFF	TGTGCCAGCAGCCAAGGGTACTCAGAGGGGGAGAGGTACAATGAACAGTTCTTC
TRBV7-3	-	TRBJ2-1	-	CASSLLGFPNNEQFF	TGTGCCAGCAGCTTATTAGGGTTCCCAAACAATGAGCAGTTCTTC
TRBV20-1	-	TRBJ1-5	-	CSAIPGRKQPQHF	TGCAGTGCCATCCCAGGTCGGAAACAGCCCCAGCATTTT
TRBV3-1	TRBD2	TRBJ2-7	few	CASSTTSGNYEQYF	TGTGCCAGCAGCACGACTAGCGGGAACTACGAGCAGTACTTC
TRBV28	-	TRBJ2-3	-	CASSLGLTRSDTQYF	TGTGCCAGCAGTTTGGGGTTGACTAGGTCGGATACGCAGTATTTT
TRBV20-1	TRBD2	TRBJ2-3	few	CSASGLAGEWTDTQYF	TGCAGTGCTAGTGGTTTGGCGGGAGAGTGGACAGATACGCAGTATTTT
TRBV12-3/TRBV12-4	TRBD2	TRBJ2-1	few	CASSRTLQLAGVYNEQFF	TGTGCCAGCAGCCGCACGCTACAGCTAGCGGGAGTCTACAATGAGCAGTTCTTC
TRBV28	-	TRBJ2-4	-	CASRLFGEQYF	TGTGCCAGCAGGTTATTCGGGGAGCAGTACTTC
TRBV2	-	TRBJ2-4	few	CASRSFPKNIQYF	TGTGCCAGTCGCTCATTTCCCAAAAACATTCAGTACTTC
TRBV6-5	TRBD1	TRBJ2-7	-	CASSPEDRGSYEQYF	TGTGCCAGCAGTCCAGAGGACAGGGGATCCTACGAGCAGTACTTC
TRBV6-2/TRBV6-3	-	TRBJ1-2	once	CASSYSTRTDSNYGYTF	TGTGCCAGCAGTTACTCGACTAGGACGGACTCAAACTATGGCTACACCTTC
TRBV20-1	-	TRBJ1-2	-	CSARDRGRPNYGYTF	TGCAGTGCTAGAGATAGGGGCCGCCCCAACTATGGCTACACCTTC
TRBV5-1	-	TRBJ2-1	many	CASSLGTNNEQFF	TGTGCTAGCAGCTTGGGAACCAACAATGAGCAGTTCTTC
TRBV4-1	TRBD1	TRBJ2-1	-	CASSQGVGRQGAKNEQFF	TGCGCCAGCAGCCAAGGCGTAGGGCGGCAGGGGGCGAAAAATGAGCAGTTCTTC
TRBV12-3/TRBV12-4	TRBD2	TRBJ2-7	-	CASSLGSGRAGAYEQYF	TGTGCCAGCAGTTTGGGTAGCGGGAGGGCCGGGGCCTACGAGCAGTACTTC
TRBV9	TRBD2	TRBJ2-3	-	CASSEGRLAGDRDTQYF	TGTGCCAGCAGCGAGGGGAGACTAGCGGGAGATAGAGATACGCAGTATTTT
TRBV7-2	-	TRBJ1-1	-	CASSFGTEAFF	TGTGCCAGCAGCTTTGGGACTGAAGCTTTCTTT
TRBV12-3/TRBV12-4	-	TRBJ2-5	-	CASNVNRELYQETQYF	TGTGCCAGCAACGTAAACAGGGAATTATACCAAGAGACCCAGTACTTC
TRBV29-1	TRBD2	TRBJ2-7	once	CSVLTSGDYEQYF	TGCAGCGTCTTGACTAGCGGTGACTACGAGCAGTACTTC
TRBV12-3/TRBV12-4	TRBD2	TRBJ2-1	-	CASSESGRDNEQFF	TGCGCCAGCAGTGAGAGCGGGAGGGATAATGAGCAGTTCTTC
TRBV4-2	-	TRBJ1-2	-	CASSQPTLQGNYGYTF	TGTGCCAGCAGCCAACCTACTTTACAGGGTAACTATGGCTACACCTTC